One and the same sample provided the 6 T cell receptor beta chains below, sequenced in a study of blood T cell repertoires in COVID-19. Profiled with immunoSEQ multiplex PCR; TCRdb holds only in-frame clones, not every one. The sample carries over 150,000 clones, over 80% recorded once. The sequencing sample was made of peripheral blood. The receptors were sampled from a woman in her 70s with COVID-19, enrolled during active disease.

The rearrangement uses TRBV6-6 and TRBJ2-7, with 7 bases aligning to TRBD2. CDR3 length equals 13 residues. Per germline, CDR1 MNHNY and CDR2 SVGAGI (reference sequence). V trimming: 4 bases; J trimming: 0 bases; junction bases outside the gene matches: 0. CDR3 loop: CASSSGGSYEQYF. CDR3 sequence (DNA): TGTGCCAGCAGTTCGGGGGGCTCCTACGAGCAGTACTTC.

In this sample, this clone turned up a few times. The genes are TRBV10-3 and TRBJ2-7; 10 nucleotides align to TRBD1. CDR1 ENHRY and CDR2 SYGVKD come from the germline V gene. Trimming at V came to 4 bases and at J to 2 bases, leaving 5 bases not matched to a gene. This CDR3 region has 15 residues. Written as DNA, the CDR3 is TGTGCCATCAGTGCCGGGACAGGGGAACCCTACGAGCAGTACTTC. It specifies CAISAGTGEPYEQYF.

The CDR3 is CASSRDYSYEQYF. CDR3 in DNA: TGTGCCAGCAGTCGGGACTACTCCTACGAGCAGTACTTC. The chain recombines TRBV12-3 or TRBV12-4 with TRBJ2-7; 7 positions agree with TRBD2. Unmatched junction bases numbered 1, after V lost 5 bases and J lost 0 bases. The CDR3 spans 13 residues.

Written as DNA, the CDR3 is TGTGCCAGCTCACCGGGACTAGCGGGAGTCTCCTACGAGCAGTACTTC. This encodes CASSPGLAGVSYEQYF. The gene calls are TRBV18 and TRBJ2-7, with 14 bases matching TRBD2. CDR3 length equals 16 residues. J lost 0 bases, V lost 3 bases, and 1 base had no gene match. Germline CDR1 and CDR2: KGHSH and LQKENI.

Only one count was recorded for this clone. This rearrangement joins TRBV29-1 to TRBJ2-2, with 9 bases aligning to TRBD2. CDR1 is SQVTM, CDR2 ANQGSEA, per germline. V shed 6 bases and J 7 bases; nucleotides not matched to a gene: 15. The CDR3 is 16 residues long. CDR3 nucleotides: TGCAGCGTGTCTGCGTCTACCGGCGGGAGGGTCGGGGAGCTGTTTTTT. Translated: CSVSASTGGRVGELFF.

The chain carries TRBV7-8 and TRBJ1-5, with TRBD1 matching over 9 bases. The J segment lost 1 base and the V segment lost 5 bases, leaving 6 bases of the junction unmatched. Germline-derived CDR1 and CDR2 are SGHVS and FQNEAQ. The CDR3 has 16 residues. The CDR3 coding sequence is TGTGCCAGCAGCAGCAGACAGGGGGTAAGCAATCAGCCCCAGCATTTT. Its translation is CASSSRQGVSNQPQHF.